This paragraph reports one T cell receptor (beta chain). Its matching antigen is unknown. This CDR3 is built from 12 residues. The V end lost 0 bases, the J end lost 11 bases, and 8 bases lay between the germline ends. Germline V gives CDR1 MGHRA, CDR2 YSYEKL. Only in-frame clones appear in the TCRdb table, and some are missing; sequencing was by immunoSEQ multiplex PCR. The sample includes roughly 64,000 clones, roughly 89% of them seen just once. The sample belongs to a study of PD-1 blockade in classical Hodgkin lymphoma. Study conclusions and caveats: Complete responders' baseline diversity resembled that of newly diagnosed patients. CD4+ TCR diversity rose significantly by C4D1, and CD8+ TCR diversity did not.

Time point specified: cycle 4 day 1 (C4D1), after 5 to 7 weeks of nivolumab. Every patient relapsed after autologous stem cell transplantation, and brentuximab vedotin exposure varied. This specimen consisted of peripheral blood mononuclear cells (PBMCs), obtained before the fourth cycle of nivolumab. This TCR came from a human donor with classical Hodgkin lymphoma. The rearrangement joins TRBV4-1 to TRBJ2-1; D gene uncertain. The CDR3 here is CASSQDGEQQFF. The CDR3 coding sequence is TGCGCCAGCAGCCAAGATGGAGAACAGCAGTTCTTC.